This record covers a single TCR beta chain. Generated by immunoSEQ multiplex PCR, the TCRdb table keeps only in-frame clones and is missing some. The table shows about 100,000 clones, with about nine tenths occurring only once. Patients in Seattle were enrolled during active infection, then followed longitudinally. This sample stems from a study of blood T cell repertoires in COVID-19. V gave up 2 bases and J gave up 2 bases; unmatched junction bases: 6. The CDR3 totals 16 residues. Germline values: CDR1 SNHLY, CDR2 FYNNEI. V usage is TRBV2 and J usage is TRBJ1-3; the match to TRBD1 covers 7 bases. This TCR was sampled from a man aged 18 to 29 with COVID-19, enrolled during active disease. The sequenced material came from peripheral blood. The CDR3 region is CASSEFSGGAGNTIYF. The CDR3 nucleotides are TGTGCCAGCAGTGAATTTTCAGGGGGAGCTGGAAACACCATATATTTT.